This T cell receptor beta chain was sequenced for a study of blood T cell repertoires in COVID-19 (dated by TCRdb to the early 2020s). Study-wide context: Samples from collaborators originated in the United States, Italy and Spain and spanned both the acute and convalescent phases of COVID-19. The material from the prospective study consisted of cDNA or gDNA derived from T cells, B-cell-depleted T cells, or PBMCs. The dataset comprised deeply sampled blood TCRbeta repertoires from subjects exposed to, actively infected with, or recovered from COVID-19. A freely available public database, intended as a resource for researchers studying the immune response to SARS-CoV-2, is where the repertoires were released. Samples were obtained from the ongoing ImmuneRACE study (first 160 participants) and from 1,254 subjects provided by 6 global collaborators. Nearly every sample came with metadata listing a de-identified subject ID, COVID-19 status, age in years and sex. Where available, HLA class I and class II types were obtained from metadata supplied by the sample provider rather than from assay-based typing. The study at large found these results: How much clinical and demographic metadata was included differed by source and by participant, and the metadata was provided uncurated.

This clone turned up a few times. It has no known antigen specificity. No qualities accompany the bases; no much larger clone lies one base away. Relative to germline, V is 1 base shorter and J is 7 bases shorter, with 25 bases between their ends. Spanning cysteine to phenylalanine, the CDR3 consists of 18 amino acids. Only CDR3 DNA remains: 54 bases, in frame from the first base. Based on the germline V gene, the CDR1 and CDR2 sequences are SGHAT and FQNNGV. TCRbeta CDR3 regions were amplified from genomic DNA by means of the immunoSEQ Assay, a bias-controlled multiplex PCR. The original methods were these. The number of nucleated cells in each sample was estimated from the amplification of reference gene primers within the assay. Sequence reads were collapsed and filtered to measure the absolute abundance of every unique TCRbeta CDR3 rearrangement. For each sample, productive Simpson clonality was calculated as the square root of Simpson's diversity index across productive rearrangements. Entries here come from immuneACCESS through TCRdb and include only in-frame sequences with V and J called. Some clones fail to appear in such tables; in the studies checked, an unresolved V gene covers under half of the shortfall, and the cause of the remainder is unknown. The D gene and trimming were derived from the DNA, and the V and J assignments and clone size from that table. Within this sample are more than 150,000 clones, with around 87% of them counted one time only. The top ten clonotypes cover 2.5% of the sample.

The collaborating institutions used their own protocols to collect whole blood in K2EDTA tubes. For TCRbeta analysis, collaborators shipped samples in one of three forms: frozen whole blood, isolated PBMCs, or DNA extracted from either of those sample types. The receptor was derived from a man aged 35 to 55 with active or convalescent COVID-19. The chain couples TRBV11-2 to TRBJ1-2, and the D gene may be TRBD1, 5 bases matching. Sequencing was performed on peripheral blood. The nucleotide sequence reads as follows: TGTGCCAGCAGCTTAGCTTTTTTCAAGCGGGACCATGGGAGTGGCTACACCTTC. This translates into CASSLAFFKRDHGSGYTF.